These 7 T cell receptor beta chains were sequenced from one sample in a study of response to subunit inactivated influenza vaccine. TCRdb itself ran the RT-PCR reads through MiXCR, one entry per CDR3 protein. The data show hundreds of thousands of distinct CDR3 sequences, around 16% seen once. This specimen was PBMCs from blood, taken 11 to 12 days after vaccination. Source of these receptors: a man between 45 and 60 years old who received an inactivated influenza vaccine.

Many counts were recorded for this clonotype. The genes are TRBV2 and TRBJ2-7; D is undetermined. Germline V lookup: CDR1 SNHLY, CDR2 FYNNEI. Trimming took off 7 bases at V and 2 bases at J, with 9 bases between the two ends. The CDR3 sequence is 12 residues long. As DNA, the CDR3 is TGTGCCAGCACCCCGACCCCCTACGAGCAGTACTTC. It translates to CASTPTPYEQYF. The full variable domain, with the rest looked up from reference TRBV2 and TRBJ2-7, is EPEVTQTPSHQVTQMGQEVILRCVPISNHLYFYWYRQILGQKVEFLVSFYNNEISEKSEIFDDQFSVERPDGSNFTLKIRSTKLEDSAMYFCASTPTPYEQYFGPGTRLTVT.

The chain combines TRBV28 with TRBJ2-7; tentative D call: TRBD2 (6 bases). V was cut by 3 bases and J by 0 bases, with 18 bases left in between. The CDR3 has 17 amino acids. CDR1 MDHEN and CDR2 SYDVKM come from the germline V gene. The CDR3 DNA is TGTGCCAGCAGTTTTTATTGGGGCGGGGAGAGCTCCTACGAGCAGTACTTC. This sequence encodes CASSFYWGGESSYEQYF. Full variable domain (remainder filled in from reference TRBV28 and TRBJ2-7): DVKVTQSSRYLVKRTGEKVFLECVQDMDHENMFWYRQDPGLGLRLIYFSYDVKMKEKGDIPEGYSVSREKKERFSLILESASTNQTSMYLCASSFYWGGESSYEQYFGPGTRLTVT.

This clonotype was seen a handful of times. The CDR3, as DNA: TGTGCCAGCAGTTTCAGCCACAACACAGGGGATTCCTACCATACGCAGTATTTT. As protein: CASSFSHNTGDSYHTQYF. J is TRBJ2-3 and V is TRBV28, with 7 bases identical to TRBD1. The J segment lost 7 bases and the V segment lost 3 bases, leaving 19 bases of the junction unmatched. This CDR3 has 18 amino acids. Germline V gene lookup returns CDR1 MDHEN and CDR2 SYDVKM.

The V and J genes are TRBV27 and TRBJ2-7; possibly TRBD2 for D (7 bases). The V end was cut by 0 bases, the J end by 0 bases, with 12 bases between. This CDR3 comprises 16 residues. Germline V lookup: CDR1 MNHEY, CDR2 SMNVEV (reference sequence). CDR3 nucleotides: TGTGCCAGCAGTTTATCGCGGGGGCCCCTCTCCTACGAGCAGTACTTC. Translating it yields CASSLSRGPLSYEQYF.

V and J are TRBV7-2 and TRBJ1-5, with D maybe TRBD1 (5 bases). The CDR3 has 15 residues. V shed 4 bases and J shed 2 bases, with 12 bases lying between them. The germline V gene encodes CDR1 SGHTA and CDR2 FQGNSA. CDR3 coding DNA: TGTGCCAGCAGCTCCCTCGCAGGGCGCAATCAGCCCCAGCATTTT. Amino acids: CASSSLAGRNQPQHF.

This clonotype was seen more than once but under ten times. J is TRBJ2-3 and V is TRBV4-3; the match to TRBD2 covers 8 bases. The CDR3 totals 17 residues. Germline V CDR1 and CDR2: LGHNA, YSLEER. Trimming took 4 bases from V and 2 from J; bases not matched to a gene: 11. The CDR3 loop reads CASSRGGVRGDTDTQYF. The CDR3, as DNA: TGCGCCAGCAGCCGGGGTGGGGTGCGGGGGGACACAGATACGCAGTATTTT.

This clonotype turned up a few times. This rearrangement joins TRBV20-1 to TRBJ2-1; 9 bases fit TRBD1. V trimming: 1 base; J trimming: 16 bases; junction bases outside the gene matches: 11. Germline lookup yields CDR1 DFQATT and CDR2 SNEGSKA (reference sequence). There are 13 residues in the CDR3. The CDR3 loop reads CSARVPGQGRDFF. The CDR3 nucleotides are TGCAGTGCTAGAGTCCCGGGACAGGGACGGGATTTCTTC.